A single sample gave rise to the 17 T cell receptor beta chains below, sequenced in a study of T cells in Graves' hyperthyroidism and ophthalmopathy. Researchers amplified the TCR beta CDR3 regions from RNA transcripts. First-round RT-PCR of the TCR CDR3 relied on the HTBI primer set. TCRdb re-called the multiplex PCR reads with MiXCR, one entry per CDR3 protein. The sample yields approximately 570,000 distinct CDR3 sequences, 15% to 20% seen once. The material sequenced was blood. The receptors were sampled from a man aged 40-49 years with Graves' ophthalmopathy.

This clonotype was picked up one time. One base away lies a much larger clone, so this may be a sequencing read error. The chain uses TRBV24-1 and TRBJ2-7; no clear D. Germline V CDR1 and CDR2: KGHDR, SFDVKD. Trimming took 7 bases from V and 3 from J, leaving 18 bases between them. The CDR3 consists of 15 residues. The CDR3 DNA follows: TGTGCCACCAGGAGGTACCCCTTGAGCTTCTACGAGCAGTACTTC. Protein: CATRRYPLSFYEQYF.

The J gene is TRBJ2-7, the V gene TRBV12-3 or TRBV12-4; D may be TRBD1 or TRBD2 (5 bases each). V was pared by 4 bases and J by 3 bases, with 10 bases between. The length of the CDR3 is 13 residues. The CDR3 spells CASSSGRYYEQYF. CDR3 DNA: TGTGCCAGCAGTTCGGGACGCTACTACGAGCAGTACTTC.

In this sample, this clonotype turned up a few times. V gene TRBV6-6 combines with J gene TRBJ1-1, with D unresolved. CDR1 is MNHNY and CDR2 is SVGAGI in the germline V gene (reference sequence). V lost 0 bases to trimming and J lost 6 bases, with 8 bases between them. This CDR3 region has 13 residues. CDR3 loop: CASSYSKGSEAFF. CDR3 bases: TGTGCCAGCAGTTACTCGAAGGGATCTGAAGCTTTCTTT.

This clonotype showed up just a few times. The chain links TRBV5-1 to TRBJ1-5; D gene ambiguous. This CDR3 has 14 amino acids. V lost 1 base, J lost 1 base, and 6 bases lay in between. Germline V CDR1 and CDR2: SGHRS, YFSETQ. In nucleotides, the CDR3 is TGCGCCAGCAGCTTGACGAGCAGCAATCAGCCCCAGCATTTT. It translates to CASSLTSSNQPQHF.

This chain joins TRBV6-1 and TRBJ2-3, with 13 bases aligning to TRBD2. This CDR3 is built from 15 residues. The germline gives CDR1 MNHNS, CDR2 SASEGT. Trimming at V came to 7 bases and at J to 5 bases, leaving 6 bases not matched to a gene. The CDR3 is CASTSTSGGRDTQYF. The CDR3 DNA follows: TGTGCCAGCACCTCGACTAGCGGGGGGAGAGATACGCAGTATTTT.

This clonotype has ten or more counts. The J gene is TRBJ2-7, the V gene TRBV11-2, with D maybe TRBD1 (6 bases). CDR3 length equals 15 residues. Trimming stripped 4 bases from V and 2 bases from J, with 15 bases between. The germline V gene encodes CDR1 SGHAT and CDR2 FQNNGV. The CDR3 is CASSSTRDIAYEQYF. For the CDR3, the DNA is TGTGCCAGCAGCTCGACCCGGGACATCGCCTACGAGCAGTACTTC.

This clonotype has only a few counts. This rearrangement joins TRBV12-3 or TRBV12-4 to TRBJ1-4, with TRBD1 matching 11 bases. Trimming cost V 7 bases and J 7 bases; bases outside gene matches: 8. The CDR3 length is 15 residues. DNA of the CDR3: TGTGCCAGCACCACGGACAGGGGGCTTGGTGAAAAACTGTTTTTT. Translation gives CASTTDRGLGEKLFF.

J is TRBJ1-5 and V is TRBV6-1; TRBD1 aligns across 8 bases. The ends lost 5 bases at V and 1 base at J; junction bases unmatched: 13. The CDR3 covers 18 residues. The germline V gene has CDR1 MNHNS and CDR2 SASEGT. CDR3 nucleotide sequence: TGTGCCAGCAGTCGAGGACAGGGCTGGGGTGGGAGCAATCAGCCCCAGCATTTT. Its translation is CASSRGQGWGGSNQPQHF.

This clonotype was detected only a few times. This chain joins TRBV5-5 and TRBJ2-5; D might be TRBD1 or TRBD2, each matching 5 bases. CDR1 SGHKS and CDR2 YYEKEE come from the germline V gene (reference sequence). Trimming removed 4 bases at V and 0 bases at J, with 16 bases between. This CDR3 has 16 amino acids. The CDR3 sequence: CASSAVYRRYQETQYF. The DNA of the CDR3 is TGTGCCAGCAGCGCGGTTTACAGGAGGTACCAAGAGACCCAGTACTTC.

This clonotype was seen only a few times. J is TRBJ2-3 and V is TRBV29-1; D gene ambiguous. Per the germline V gene, CDR1 is SQVTM and CDR2 is ANQGSEA. Trimming cost V 1 base and J 0 bases, with 5 bases left between them. The CDR3 has 13 amino acids. For the CDR3, the DNA is TGCAGCGTTGAAGTGGGTAGCACAGATACGCAGTATTTT. It is translated as CSVEVGSTDTQYF.

Many counts were recorded for this clonotype. The chain uses TRBV6-1 and TRBJ2-4, with 11 bases lining up with TRBD2. Trimming at V came to 4 bases and at J to 6 bases, leaving 14 bases not matched to a gene. Germline V gene data show CDR1 as MNHNS and CDR2 as SASEGT. This CDR3 region has 18 residues. CDR3 DNA sequence: TGTGCCAGCAGTGCCACCCCTGGGGTAGCGGGGGGGCGAAACATTCAGTACTTC. It encodes CASSATPGVAGGRNIQYF.

This clonotype was seen only a few times. V usage is TRBV20-1 and J usage is TRBJ1-5; tentatively, D is TRBD1 (6 bases). The CDR3 has 15 amino acids. Per germline, CDR1 DFQATT and CDR2 SNEGSKA (reference sequence). V lost 5 bases, J lost 1 base, and 15 bases lay in between. Here the CDR3 reads CSAFPTGRSNQPQHF. The CDR3 DNA follows: TGCAGTGCTTTTCCGACAGGACGGAGCAATCAGCCCCAGCATTTT.

The chain is built from TRBV24-1 and TRBJ2-2; D might be TRBD1 (6 bases). The germline V gene encodes CDR1 KGHDR and CDR2 SFDVKD. The germline V and J ends were trimmed by 8 bases and 5 bases, with 11 bases remaining between them. The CDR3 has 13 residues. The CDR3: CATTDRSTGELFF. In nucleotides, the CDR3 is TGTGCCACCACCGACAGGAGTACCGGGGAGCTGTTTTTT.

The genes are TRBV4-2 and TRBJ1-3; D ambiguous. The length of the CDR3 is 15 residues. The germline gives CDR1 LGHNA, CDR2 YNFKEQ. Trimming pared 1 base from V and 3 bases from J, leaving 10 bases between. The CDR3 loop is CASSQGGLRGNTIYF. CDR3 sequence (DNA): TGTGCCAGCAGCCAAGGGGGTTTGCGTGGAAACACCATATATTTT.

The sample holds many counts of this clonotype. This chain connects TRBV30 to TRBJ1-2; no reliable D call. The V gene's germline CDR1 is GTSNPN and CDR2 SVGIG (reference sequence). The germline V and J ends were trimmed by 1 base and 6 bases, with 12 bases remaining between them. The CDR3 totals 13 residues. CDR3 region: CAWSAHSRHGYTF. CDR3 sequence (DNA): TGTGCCTGGAGTGCCCACAGTCGGCATGGCTACACCTTC.

This clonotype occurred once. The chain's CDR3 is CASKVELAGRAYEQYF. The CDR3 DNA sequence: TGTGCCAGCAAAGTGGAACTAGCGGGAAGGGCCTACGAGCAGTACTTC. This chain uses TRBV6-2 or TRBV6-3 with TRBJ2-7; TRBD2 aligns across 10 bases. Trimming removed 7 bases from V and 2 bases from J; junction bases left unmatched: 11. The CDR3 totals 16 residues. Germline assignment: CDR1 MNHEY and CDR2 SVGEGT.

This clonotype appeared many times. The rearrangement uses TRBV29-1 and TRBJ1-1; 9 positions agree with TRBD1. CDR3 length equals 17 residues. After removal of 3 bases from V and 3 bases from J, the junction contained 14 bases not matched to a gene. CDR1 SQVTM and CDR2 ANQGSEA come from the germline V gene. The CDR3 bases are TGCAGCGTTGAGACCGGACAGGGGATGTGGTGGGACACTGAAGCTTTCTTT. It specifies CSVETGQGMWWDTEAFF.